The 17 T cell receptor beta chains given below trace back to one sample, sequenced in a study of Ad26.COV2.S vaccination and SARS-CoV-2 variants. Treatment here: around 19 received Ad26.COV2.S at low or high dose, single or two shots; roughly five received placebo; per-sample allocation not given. Specimen acquisition occurred on day 63 following the initial vaccine or placebo injection. Assay used: immunoSEQ multiplex PCR; TCRdb lists only in-frame clones, some missing. The data show fewer than 400,000 clones, 88% seen once. The sequencing used peripheral blood, collected in a trial of Ad26.COV2.S vaccine versus placebo. The receptors were gathered from a person aged 18-65 years who received the Ad26.COV2.S COVID-19 vaccine or a placebo.

This chain joins TRBV5-1 and TRBJ2-7; D perhaps matches TRBD2 (5 bases). The CDR3 has 14 residues. Germline CDR1 reads SGHRS; CDR2 reads YFSETQ. V shed 1 base and J shed 3 bases, with 11 bases lying between them. The CDR3 region is CASSLTNGNYEQYF. The CDR3 coding sequence is TGCGCCAGCAGCTTGACTAACGGGAACTACGAGCAGTACTTC.

This clone came up once. This chain links TRBV6-5 with TRBJ1-1; unclear D gene. CDR1 is MNHEY and CDR2 is SVGAGI in the germline V gene. V dropped 6 bases and J dropped 1 base, with 12 bases sitting between them. CDR3 length equals 14 residues. CDR3 sequence reads: CASRNSGGNTEAFF. CDR3 DNA sequence: TGTGCCAGCAGAAATTCGGGCGGGAACACTGAAGCTTTCTTT.

The V and J genes are TRBV19 and TRBJ2-7; D is perhaps TRBD2 (5 bases). The length of the CDR3 is 14 residues. V lost 3 bases, J lost 1 base, and 10 bases lay in between. CDR1 and CDR2 from the germline V gene are LNHDA and SQIVND (reference sequence). DNA for the CDR3: TGTGCCAGTAGTATCGCGGGCCTTTCCTACGAGCAGTACTTC. Protein: CASSIAGLSYEQYF.

The chain has TRBV2 and TRBJ1-5; D is unclear. With 2 bases removed from V and 8 bases from J, the gap between germline ends came to 13 bases. The V gene's germline CDR1 is SNHLY and CDR2 FYNNEI. This CDR3 is 14 amino acids long. This CDR3 reads CASSESGSREPQHF. In DNA, the CDR3 is TGTGCCAGCAGTGAAAGCGGGTCTCGGGAGCCCCAGCATTTT.

The sample holds a few counts of this clone. CDR3 sequence: CASSLRANTEAFF. DNA of the CDR3: TGCGCCAGCAGCCTACGGGCGAACACTGAAGCTTTCTTT. The chain joins TRBV5-1 to TRBJ1-1; D is uncertain. The germline V gene encodes CDR1 SGHRS and CDR2 YFSETQ. The CDR3 runs to 13 residues. V lost 4 bases and J lost 1, with 8 bases in between.

The chain combines TRBV7-2 with TRBJ1-1, with no clear D. With 5 bases removed from V and 3 bases from J, the gap between germline ends came to 7 bases. CDR3 size: 12 residues. Germline lookup yields CDR1 SGHTA and CDR2 FQGNSA. CDR3 loop: CASSLTYTEAFF. In DNA form, the CDR3 reads TGTGCCAGCAGCCTCACCTACACTGAAGCTTTCTTT.

The J gene is TRBJ2-5, the V gene TRBV12-3 or TRBV12-4; D tentatively reads TRBD1 or TRBD2 (6 bases each). Trimming cost V 6 bases and J 2 bases, with 10 bases left between them. The CDR3 contains 13 residues. The CDR3 DNA reads as TGTGCCAGCAGACGGGGGACACAAGAGACCCAGTACTTC. Translating it yields CASRRGTQETQYF.

CDR3 in amino acids: CASSLFDEQFF. CDR3 in DNA: TGTGCCAGCAGCTTATTTGATGAGCAGTTCTTC. This chain connects TRBV11-2 to TRBJ2-1, with D uncertain. Trimming removed 2 bases at V and 8 bases at J, with 4 bases between. The CDR3 is made up of 11 amino acids. Germline assignment: CDR1 SGHAT and CDR2 FQNNGV.

The rearrangement links TRBV21-1 to TRBJ1-2; the table assigns TRBD1, which was not confirmed against the DNA. TRBV21-1 is flagged as a pseudogene. The CDR3 loop spans 13 amino acids. CDR3 in amino acids: CASCPGQGNGYTF. CDR3 nucleotides: TGTGCCAGCTGCCCCGGACAGGGTAATGGCTACACCTTC.

The chain couples TRBV4-3 to TRBJ2-6; D unresolved. Deletions cut 0 bases from V and 2 bases from J, with 8 bases between. Per germline, CDR1 LGHNA and CDR2 YSLEER. This CDR3 comprises 16 residues. CDR3 DNA sequence: TGCGCCAGCAGCCAAGATTTTGGGGCTGGGGCCAACGTCCTGACTTTC. Translating it yields CASSQDFGAGANVLTF.

This clone was seen just once. V and J are TRBV4-1 and TRBJ1-1; 7 nucleotides agree with TRBD1. V lost 4 bases to trimming and J lost 4 bases; unmatched junction nucleotides: 9. Germline CDR1 reads MGHRA; CDR2 reads YSYEKL. The CDR3 is 15 amino acids. CDR3 amino acids: CASSRRQGVTTEAFF. Here the CDR3 DNA reads TGCGCCAGCAGCCGACGACAGGGAGTCACCACTGAAGCTTTCTTT.

J is TRBJ1-1 and V is TRBV27; 8 nucleotides match TRBD1. The CDR3 totals 13 residues. V trimming: 5 bases; J trimming: 7 bases; junction bases outside the gene matches: 6. Germline V gives CDR1 MNHEY, CDR2 SMNVEV (reference sequence). CDR3 region: CASSIGQGVEAFF. CDR3 DNA: TGTGCCAGCAGTATAGGACAGGGTGTTGAAGCTTTCTTT.

This clone came up once. This chain uses TRBV2 with TRBJ1-6, with a weak D call TRBD1 (5 bases). Germline CDR1 reads SNHLY; CDR2 reads FYNNEI. V lost 7 bases and J 7 bases, leaving 17 bases between the germline ends. The CDR3 has 15 amino acids. CDR3 residues: CASIRGRERNSPLHF. CDR3 DNA sequence: TGTGCCAGCATTAGGGGCCGGGAGCGGAATTCACCCCTCCACTTT.

The rearrangement links TRBV12-3 or TRBV12-4 to TRBJ2-2; possible D gene TRBD1, 5 bases. The V end lost 6 bases, the J end lost 5 bases, and 10 bases lay between the germline ends. This CDR3 region has 13 residues. The CDR3 loop is CASSQGRTGELFF. The CDR3 nucleotides read TGTGCCAGCAGCCAGGGTCGGACCGGGGAGCTGTTTTTT.

The rearrangement joins TRBV5-1 to TRBJ2-5; a possible D gene is TRBD2 (6 bases). Germline V gives CDR1 SGHRS, CDR2 YFSETQ. V lost 4 bases to trimming and J lost 0 bases, with 13 bases between them. The CDR3 consists of 15 residues. CDR3 sequence: CASSRGLEYQETQYF. In DNA, the CDR3 is TGCGCCAGCAGCAGGGGACTCGAGTACCAAGAGACCCAGTACTTC.

The chain uses TRBV20-1 and TRBJ1-4; D not resolved. Trimming stripped 3 bases from V and 7 bases from J, with 9 bases between. The CDR3 loop spans 12 amino acids. Germline values: CDR1 DFQATT, CDR2 SNEGSKA (reference sequence). CDR3 protein: CSASGMSEKLFF. Written as DNA, the CDR3 is TGCAGTGCTAGTGGTATGTCTGAAAAACTGTTTTTT.

The V gene is TRBV5-5, the J gene TRBJ1-2; D remains unclear. Looked up from germline, CDR1 is SGHKS and CDR2 is YYEKEE (reference sequence). V lost 4 bases, J lost 4 bases, and 14 bases lay in between. This CDR3 spans 14 amino acids. CDR3 DNA: TGTGCCAGCAGCAGCGGCCCGGTCAGCTATGGCTACACCTTC. Translation: CASSSGPVSYGYTF.